Listed here is a single T cell receptor beta chain. These data originate in a study of human T cells and chemical hapten exposure. TCRdb reanalysed the RACE reads using MiXCR and keeps one entry per CDR3 protein. This table holds 85,000 to 100,000 distinct CDR3 sequences, roughly 11% found once. Time point: patch test 2, 6 weeks after DPC sensitization. Described treatment: therapeutic diphenylcyclopropenone sensitization with weekly scalp DPC. The CDR3 loop spans 15 amino acids. V trimming: 2 bases; J trimming: 5 bases; junction bases outside the gene matches: 3. Material: whole blood, obtained in connection with sensitization to the hapten diphenylcyclopropenone (DPC). The chain joins TRBV12-3 or TRBV12-4 to TRBJ2-2, with 9 nucleotides matching TRBD2. This receptor was identified in a middle-aged man with alopecia areata. Some clones in this sample may be carry-over from other donors' samples. The CDR3 bases are TGTGCCAGCAGTTTATTGGCGGGAGGGACCGGGGAGCTGTTTTTT. It yields the protein CASSLLAGGTGELFF.